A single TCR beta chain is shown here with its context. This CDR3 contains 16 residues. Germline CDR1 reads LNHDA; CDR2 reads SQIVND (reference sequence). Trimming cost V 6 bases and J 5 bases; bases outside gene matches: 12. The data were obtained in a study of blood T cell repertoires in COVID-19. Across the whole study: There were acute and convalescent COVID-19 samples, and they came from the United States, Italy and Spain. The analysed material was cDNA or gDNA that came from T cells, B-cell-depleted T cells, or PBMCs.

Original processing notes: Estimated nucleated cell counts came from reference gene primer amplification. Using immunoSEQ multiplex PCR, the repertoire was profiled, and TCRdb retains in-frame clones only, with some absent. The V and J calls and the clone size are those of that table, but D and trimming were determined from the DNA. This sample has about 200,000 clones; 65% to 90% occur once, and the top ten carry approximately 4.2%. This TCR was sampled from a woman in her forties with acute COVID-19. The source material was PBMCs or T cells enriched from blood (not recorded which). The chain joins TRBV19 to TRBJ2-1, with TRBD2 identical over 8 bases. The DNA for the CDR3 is TGTGCCAGTAGCCCAGCGGGAGCCTTTTTCGACAATGAGCAGTTCTTC. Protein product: CASSPAGAFFDNEQFF.